The clone carrying this TCR beta chain was counted only a few times. The sample is drawn from a study of cytomegalovirus exposure and HLA in healthy donors. CDR3 length: 15 residues. CDR1 is SGHVS, CDR2 FNYEAQ, per germline. After removal of 6 bases from V and 5 bases from J, the junction contained 8 bases not matched to a gene. The PCR employed 60 Vbeta primers together with 13 Jbeta primers. Using immunoSEQ multiplex PCR, the repertoire was profiled, and TCRdb retains in-frame clones only, with some absent. This table has tens of thousands of clones, 73% appearing once. The chain couples TRBV7-6 to TRBJ1-5; 9 bases agree with TRBD1. The sequence derives from a man aged 45-65 years in good health and CMV-seronegative. The sequencing input was PBMCs. CDR3 sequence (DNA): TGTGCCAGCAGTATTACAGGGGGCGCGGATCAGCCCCAGCATTTT. This codes for CASSITGGADQPQHF.